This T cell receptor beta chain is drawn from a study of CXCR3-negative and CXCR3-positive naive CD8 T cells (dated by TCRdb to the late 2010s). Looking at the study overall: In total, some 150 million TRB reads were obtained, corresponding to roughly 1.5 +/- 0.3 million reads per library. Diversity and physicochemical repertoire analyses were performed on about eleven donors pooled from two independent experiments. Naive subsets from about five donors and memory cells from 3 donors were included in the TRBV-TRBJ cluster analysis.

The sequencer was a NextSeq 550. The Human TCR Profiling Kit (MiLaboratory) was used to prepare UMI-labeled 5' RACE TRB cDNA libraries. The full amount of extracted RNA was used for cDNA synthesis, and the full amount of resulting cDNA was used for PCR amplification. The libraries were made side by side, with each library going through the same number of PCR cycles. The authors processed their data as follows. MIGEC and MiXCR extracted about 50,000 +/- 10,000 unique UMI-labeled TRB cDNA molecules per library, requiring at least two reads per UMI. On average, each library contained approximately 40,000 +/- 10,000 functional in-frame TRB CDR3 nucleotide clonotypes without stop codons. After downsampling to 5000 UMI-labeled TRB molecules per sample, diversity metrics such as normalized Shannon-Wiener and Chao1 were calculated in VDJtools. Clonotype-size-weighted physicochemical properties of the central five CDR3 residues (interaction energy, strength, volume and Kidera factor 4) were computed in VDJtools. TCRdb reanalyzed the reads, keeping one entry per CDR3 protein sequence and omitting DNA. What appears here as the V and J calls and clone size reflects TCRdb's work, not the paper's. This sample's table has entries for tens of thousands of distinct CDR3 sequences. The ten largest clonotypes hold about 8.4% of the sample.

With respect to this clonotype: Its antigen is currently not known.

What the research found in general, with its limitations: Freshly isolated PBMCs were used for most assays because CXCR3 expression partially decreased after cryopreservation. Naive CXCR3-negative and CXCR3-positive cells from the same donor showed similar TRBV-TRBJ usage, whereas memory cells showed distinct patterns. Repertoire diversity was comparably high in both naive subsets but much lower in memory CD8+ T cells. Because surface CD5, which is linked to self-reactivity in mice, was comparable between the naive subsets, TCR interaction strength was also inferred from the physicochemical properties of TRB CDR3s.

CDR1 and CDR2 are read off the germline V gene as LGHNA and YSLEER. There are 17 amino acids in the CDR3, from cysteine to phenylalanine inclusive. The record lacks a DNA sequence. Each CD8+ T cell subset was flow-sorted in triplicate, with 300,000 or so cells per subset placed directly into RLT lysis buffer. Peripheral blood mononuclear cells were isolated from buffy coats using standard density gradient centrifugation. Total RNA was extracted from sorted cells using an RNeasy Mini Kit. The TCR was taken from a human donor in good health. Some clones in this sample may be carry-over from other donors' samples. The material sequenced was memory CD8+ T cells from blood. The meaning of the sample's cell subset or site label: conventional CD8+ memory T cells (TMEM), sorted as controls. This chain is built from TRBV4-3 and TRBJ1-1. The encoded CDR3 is CASSQVSGLTSNTEAFF.